This T cell receptor beta chain originates from a study of T cells in Graves' hyperthyroidism and ophthalmopathy. Findings and limits, study-wide: In simple terms, a model built on 13 V-J features told ophthalmopathy apart from stable hyperthyroidism. Researchers found most expanded thyroid clonotypes above 0.001 in blood as well.

The table lists this clonotype with many counts. Antigen unknown. Germline V gene data show CDR1 as SGHRS and CDR2 as YFSETQ. V was cut by 1 base and J by 10 bases, with 11 bases left in between. This CDR3 comprises 12 residues. TCR beta CDR3 regions were amplified from RNA. Carried out on the TCR CDR3, a first-round RT-PCR used the HTBI primer set. TCRdb passed the multiplex PCR reads through MiXCR, listing each CDR3 protein once. The sample yields around 560,000 distinct CDR3 sequences, about a sixth seen once. Exclusion of a patient resulted from uncontrolled infection, other autoimmune disease, pregnancy or lactation. The PBMCs were taken from roughly 10 ml of fresh peripheral blood.

The clonotype comes from a woman in her late teens or twenties with Graves' hyperthyroidism. The sample was blood. The chain couples TRBV5-1 to TRBJ1-1, with D perhaps TRBD1 (5 bases). CDR3 sequence (DNA): TGCGCCAGCAGCTTGACTGGGCAGGGAGCTTTCTTT. Translating it yields CASSLTGQGAFF.